Listed here are 24 T cell receptor beta chains from one sample, sequenced in a study of Tregs in tolerant kidney transplant recipients. Mixed chimerism was transient after nonmyeloablative marrow transplants from related graft donors. TCRdb's copy holds only in-frame clones and misses some; the assay was immunoSEQ multiplex PCR. The sample has about 14,000 clones. The sample here was CD8+ T cells from blood (PBMCs), taken 6 months after the transplant. The receptors come from a human patient who received a combined kidney and bone marrow transplant. Some T cells may be supplied by the graft donor.

Comment on this clone: Coverage ceases 3 residues before the CDR3 finishes, and the germline J gene fills in the end. The chain recombines TRBV11-2 with TRBJ2-1; 14 bases map to TRBD2. The CDR3 loop spans 15 amino acids. V gave up 4 bases and J gave up 6 bases; unmatched junction bases: 2. The germline V gene encodes CDR1 SGHAT and CDR2 FQNNGV. The CDR3 region is CASSSGLAGGNEQFF. The sequenced part of the CDR3 DNA is TGTGCCAGCAGCTCCGGACTAGCGGGAGGCAATGAG.

CDR3 protein: CASSVTVDDTYEQYF. The sequenced CDR3 bases are TGTGCCAGTAGTGTGACGGTTGACGACACCTACGAG. The rearrangement uses TRBV19 and TRBJ2-7, with unresolved D. Read sequence stops 3 residues before the CDR3 end, and the germline J gene provides the missing end. The CDR3 covers 15 residues. In germline, CDR1 is LNHDA, CDR2 SQIVND (reference sequence). The ends were cut back, 5 bases at V and 2 bases at J, with 16 bases in the middle.

As for this clone: Read data end 3 residues before the CDR3 end; the end is taken from the germline J gene. This chain joins TRBV2 and TRBJ2-7, with TRBD1 matching 7 bases. The CDR3 has 13 amino acids. Trimming cost V 5 bases and J 2 bases; bases outside gene matches: 3. Germline CDR1 and CDR2: SNHLY and FYNNEI. The CDR3: CASSYRGTYEQYF. The DNA read from the CDR3 is TGTGCCAGCAGTTACAGGGGAACCTACGAG.

As for this clone: From the germline J gene comes the end of the CDR3, since the read stops 3 residues before it. The chain is built from TRBV5-5 and TRBJ2-3, with 8 bases that match TRBD1. The CDR3 is 14 amino acids. Germline CDR1 is SGHKS and CDR2 is YYEKEE (reference sequence). The CDR3 DNA, read in part, is TGTGCCAGCAGCCGGACAGGGTCTAATCAGCCG. Its protein product is CASSRTGSNQP. The whole CDR3 protein reads CASSRTGSNQPQYF.

Comments on this clone: The read ends 3 residues early relative to the CDR3; the germline J gene fills the gap. This chain links TRBV11-2 with TRBJ2-7; possible D gene TRBD2, 6 bases. V was shortened by 5 bases and J by 0 bases, with 14 bases between the two germline ends. Looked up from germline, CDR1 is SGHAT and CDR2 is FQNNGV. This CDR3 region has 15 residues. The chain's CDR3 is CASSVAGTSSYEQYF. The part of the CDR3 DNA that was read is TGTGCCAGCAGCGTCGCCGGGACTTCCTCCTACGAG.

As to this clone: The read gets to within 3 residues of the CDR3 end, and the germline J gene fills in the rest. The chain links TRBV10-3 to TRBJ2-1; 9 bases match TRBD2. J lost 2 bases, V lost 2 bases, and 4 bases had no gene match. The CDR3 spans 16 residues. The germline V gene has CDR1 ENHRY and CDR2 SYGVKD. The CDR3 protein is CAISELAGRPYNEQFF. CDR3 DNA (partial): TGTGCCATCAGTGAGCTAGCGGGGAGACCCTACAATGAG.

In the case of this clone: The read gets to within 3 residues of the CDR3 end, and the germline J gene fills in the rest. This rearrangement joins TRBV19 to TRBJ2-5; D is unresolved. The CDR3 consists of 13 residues. V was cut by 3 bases and J by 2 bases, with 7 bases left in between. Germline V gives CDR1 LNHDA, CDR2 SQIVND (reference sequence). CDR3 region: CASSIIAQETQYF. CDR3 DNA (partial): TGTGCCAGTAGTATTATAGCACAAGAGACC.

Remarks on this clone: The CDR3 is cut off 3 residues early in the read; its end comes from the germline J gene. The rearrangement links TRBV5-1 to TRBJ2-2, with 8 nucleotides matching TRBD1. Germline V gives CDR1 SGHRS, CDR2 YFSETQ. This CDR3 comprises 17 residues. The CDR3 loop is CASSLGVGQGRWEKLFF. Partial CDR3 DNA: TGCGCCAGCAGCTTGGGGGTCGGACAGGGACGATGGGAAAAG.

As concerns this clone: The CDR3 end is not reached by the read, which stops 3 residues before it; the germline J gene fills it in. J is TRBJ2-1 and V is TRBV6-2 or TRBV6-3; 10 nucleotides line up with TRBD2. In germline, CDR1 is MNHEY, CDR2 SVGEGT. The CDR3 contains 14 residues. V shed 7 bases and J 8 bases; nucleotides not matched to a gene: 8. The CDR3 bases that were read are TGTGCCAGCACCGGACTAGCGGTTGGCGATGAG. It encodes CASTGLAVGDE. The full CDR3 reads CASTGLAVGDEQFF.

To note about this clone: The read ends 3 residues before the CDR3 terminus; that terminus is restored from the germline J gene. V usage is TRBV6-2 or TRBV6-3 and J usage is TRBJ2-4; D not resolved. In germline, CDR1 is MNHEY, CDR2 SVGEGT. The V gene lost 0 bases and the J gene lost 4 bases, with 7 bases spanning the gap. The CDR3 runs to 14 residues. CDR3 residues: CASSYSWQKNIQYF. CDR3 DNA (partial): TGTGCCAGCAGTTACTCGTGGCAGAAAAACATT.

For this clone: Sequencing ends 3 residues short of the CDR3 end; the germline J gene provides the rest. The V call is TRBV7-2, the J call TRBJ2-7; maybe TRBD2 (5 bases). Trimming left V 0 bases short and J 6 bases short, with 15 bases between. CDR3 length: 15 amino acids. From germline, CDR1 is SGHTA and CDR2 FQGNSA. This CDR3 reads CASSLAGPLAGEQYF. CDR3 bases read: TGTGCCAGCAGCTTAGCCGGGCCTCTAGCAGGCGAG.

A remark on this clone: With the read ending 3 residues before the CDR3 end, the germline J gene is used to fill in that end. V gene TRBV9 combines with J gene TRBJ2-3; D possibly corresponds to TRBD2 (6 bases). The CDR3 extends over 17 amino acids. Germline V gives CDR1 SGDLS, CDR2 YYNGEE. V dropped 0 bases and J dropped 2 bases, with 16 bases sitting between them. The CDR3 loop is CASSVEEGLSFTDTQYF. The sequenced CDR3 bases are TGTGCCAGCAGCGTAGAGGAGGGACTCTCCTTCACAGATACG.

Of note for this clone: The read is 3 residues too short to cover the CDR3 end, so that end is filled in from the germline J gene. The chain combines TRBV7-6 with TRBJ2-3, with D tentatively TRBD2 (5 bases). The germline V gene has CDR1 SGHVS and CDR2 FNYEAQ. CDR3 length equals 16 residues. Trimming pared 0 bases from V and 1 base from J, leaving 11 bases between. The CDR3 sequence is CASSLAGGGRTDTQYF. Incomplete CDR3 DNA: TGTGCCAGCAGCTTAGCCGGCGGCGGGCGCACAGATACG.

Points on this clone: The read ends 3 residues before the CDR3 terminus; that terminus is restored from the germline J gene. The gene calls are TRBV28 and TRBJ2-7; 7 bases are shared with TRBD2. V lost 2 bases to trimming and J lost 2 bases; unmatched junction nucleotides: 6. CDR1 is MDHEN and CDR2 is SYDVKM in the germline V gene. This CDR3 has 15 amino acids. Incomplete CDR3 DNA: TGTGCCAGCAGTTTACTGGCGGGAGAAACCTACGAG. Protein product: CASSLLAGETYE. The full CDR3 protein reads CASSLLAGETYEQYF.

With respect to this clone: With the read ending 3 residues before the CDR3 end, the germline J gene is used to fill in that end. The chain joins TRBV2 to TRBJ1-1, with a possible D match to TRBD1 (5 bases). Trimming stripped 2 bases from V and 3 bases from J, with 10 bases between. Germline-derived CDR1 and CDR2 are SNHLY and FYNNEI. The CDR3 contains 14 residues. The CDR3 bases that were read are TGTGCCAGCAGTGAATGGCAGGGTTACACTGAA. It specifies CASSEWQGYTE. The full CDR3 protein reads CASSEWQGYTEAFF.

As concerns this clone: The CDR3 is cut off 3 residues early in the read; its end comes from the germline J gene. J is TRBJ2-2 and V is TRBV19; D gene ambiguous. CDR1 is LNHDA and CDR2 is SQIVND in the germline V gene (reference sequence). This CDR3 spans 15 amino acids. The CDR3 bases that were read are TGTGCCAGTAGTATAGAGGGCAGCCCAAATTCACCG. This translates into CASSIEGSPNSP. From start to end, the CDR3 is CASSIEGSPNSPLFF.

In the case of this clone: The CDR3 end falls 3 residues outside the read, so it is completed with the germline J gene. The V and J genes are TRBV9 and TRBJ2-7; 9 bases are a match to TRBD1. Germline V gene lookup returns CDR1 SGDLS and CDR2 YYNGEE. V trimming: 0 bases; J trimming: 0 bases; junction bases outside the gene matches: 1. This CDR3 has 15 amino acids. CDR3 sequence: CASSVGQGVSYEQYF. The sequenced CDR3 bases are TGTGCCAGCAGCGTAGGACAGGGGGTCTCCTACGAG.

For this clone: The CDR3 is cut off 3 residues early in the read; its end comes from the germline J gene. The chain links TRBV7-9 to TRBJ2-5; D is perhaps TRBD1 (6 bases). The V end was cut by 1 base, the J end by 5 bases, with 14 bases between. The length of the CDR3 is 15 residues. Germline CDR1 is SEHNR and CDR2 is FQNEAQ (reference sequence). The part of the CDR3 DNA that was read is TGTGCCAGCAGCTTAGGGCCAGGGGCTCAGGAGACC. It yields the protein CASSLGPGAQET. The whole CDR3 sequence reads CASSLGPGAQETQYF.

Of note for this clone: The read comes to an end 3 residues before the CDR3 does, leaving the germline J gene to fill in the end. The chain joins TRBV5-1 to TRBJ2-2, with 7 bases that match TRBD2. Germline-derived CDR1 and CDR2 are SGHRS and YFSETQ. CDR3 size: 15 residues. The CDR3 sequence: CASRSGGNGANVLFF. CDR3 DNA, as far as it was read: TGCGCCAGCAGGTCGGGGGGAAATGGAGCCAACGTG.

A note on this clone: Compared with germline, one end of the junction differs, possibly owing to a read error. The sequenced fragment ends 3 residues before the CDR3 boundary, so the rest is inferred from the germline J gene. This chain connects TRBV6-1 to TRBJ2-7; D uncertain. CDR1 and CDR2 (germline): MNHNS, SASEGT. The CDR3 has 13 residues. CDR3 amino acids: CASSVPLGGEQYF. The DNA read from the CDR3 is TGTGCCAGTAGTGTGCCCCTTGGCGGCGAG.

Turning to this clone: The read stops 3 residues short of the end of the CDR3; the missing end is completed from the germline J gene. The V and J genes are TRBV13 and TRBJ1-2; D call uncertain. Germline-derived CDR1 and CDR2 are PRHDT and FYEKMQ (reference sequence). The length of the CDR3 is 14 residues. The CDR3 here is CASSLAVLPHDYTF. Partial CDR3 DNA: TGTGCCAGCAGCTTAGCGGTCTTGCCCCATGAC.

Turning to this clone: The CDR3 is cut off 3 residues early in the read; its end comes from the germline J gene. The chain employs TRBV5-6 and TRBJ1-1, with D perhaps matching TRBD1 (6 bases). Looked up from germline, CDR1 is SGHDT and CDR2 is YYEEEE. The CDR3 contains 15 residues. V lost 3 bases to trimming and J lost 4 bases, with 16 bases between them. The part of the CDR3 DNA that was read is TGTGCCAGCAGCTACCGACAGGTGGTGGCCACTGAA. Encoded protein: CASSYRQVVATE. The CDR3 in its entirety is CASSYRQVVATEAFF.

The CDR3 loop reads CSVETVGGETQYF. Partial CDR3 DNA: TGCAGCGTTGAGACTGTGGGGGGAGAGACG. The chain uses TRBV29-1 and TRBJ2-3; D might be TRBD2 (6 bases). The CDR3 extends 3 residues past the end of the read, so its final part is completed from the germline J gene. Germline CDR1 SQVTM, CDR2 ANQGSEA. The CDR3 is 13 amino acids.

A note on this clone: The read is 3 residues too short to cover the CDR3 end, so that end is filled in from the germline J gene. V usage is TRBV6-2 or TRBV6-3 and J usage is TRBJ2-2; D perhaps matches TRBD2 (7 bases). The V gene's germline CDR1 is MNHEY and CDR2 SVGEGT. This CDR3 comprises 15 residues. Trimming removed 1 base at V and 4 bases at J, with 10 bases between. The CDR3 spells CASSYWGGPTGELFF. CDR3 DNA (partial): TGTGCCAGCAGTTACTGGGGGGGGCCCACCGGGGAG.